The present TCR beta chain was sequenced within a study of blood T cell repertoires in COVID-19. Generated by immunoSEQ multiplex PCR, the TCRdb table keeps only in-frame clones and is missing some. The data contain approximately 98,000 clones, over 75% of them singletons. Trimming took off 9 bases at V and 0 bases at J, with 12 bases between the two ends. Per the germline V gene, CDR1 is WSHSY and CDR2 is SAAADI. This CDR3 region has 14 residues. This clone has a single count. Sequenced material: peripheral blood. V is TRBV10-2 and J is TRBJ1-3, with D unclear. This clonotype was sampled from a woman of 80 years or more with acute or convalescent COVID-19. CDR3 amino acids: CAREEEHSGNTIYF. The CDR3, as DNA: TGCGCCAGGGAGGAGGAGCACTCTGGAAACACCATATATTTT.